This record concerns one T cell receptor (beta chain) sequence. The data belong to a study of blood T cell repertoires in COVID-19. Across the study: T cells, B-cell-depleted T cells, or PBMCs supplied cDNA or gDNA.

Authors' data handling: Nucleated cell counts were estimated from reference gene primer amplification. Generated by immunoSEQ multiplex PCR, the TCRdb table keeps only in-frame clones and is missing some. The V and J calls and clone size come from that table; D and trimming were worked out from the DNA. Counted here are approximately 65,000 clones, approximately 93% occurring once; the ten biggest clones make up around 2.6%. The CDR3 contains 13 residues. Looked up from germline, CDR1 is LNHDA and CDR2 is SQIVND (reference sequence). V lost 4 bases and J 2 bases, leaving 7 bases between the germline ends.

The sample was peripheral blood. The chain carries TRBV19 and TRBJ2-3; D remains ambiguous. The sequence was collected from a man between 70 and 80 years old with active COVID-19. DNA for the CDR3: TGTGCCAGTAGTAGGCGGTTCACAGATACGCAGTATTTT. This gives the protein CASSRRFTDTQYF.